These T cell receptor beta chains were read from a single sample in a study of T-cell memory formation after mild COVID-19. MiXCR was run by TCRdb on the 5' RACE reads, yielding one entry per CDR3 protein. The sample has about 410,000 distinct CDR3 sequences; under 25% are singletons. Sequencing used PBMCs or a T cell subset sorted from them (not recorded which). The receptors were gathered from an adult woman who had mild COVID-19 (a few samples of this study predate the infection). Cell type and time point are not known. CDR3s include the opening cysteine and the closing phenylalanine or tryptophan. A D gene is named only where the DNA matches it firmly. Clone size is given for some rows only: seen once, a few or many times, or a class if the clone is expanded.

V gene	clone size	D gene	J gene	CDR3 DNA	CDR3 protein
TRBV29-1	.	.	TRBJ1-3	TGCAGCGTACCCGGAGATCTCTCTGGAAACACCATATATTTT	CSVPGDLSGNTIYF
TRBV15	.	.	TRBJ2-1	TGTGCCACCCAAAGGGACTCCATCTCCTACAATGAGCAGTTCTTC	CATQRDSISYNEQFF
TRBV29-1	few	TRBD1	TRBJ2-7	TGCAGCGCCACTAGACAGGGGGCCGGCGAGCAGTACTTC	CSATRQGAGEQYF
TRBV12-3/TRBV12-4	few	.	TRBJ2-1	TGTGCCAGCAGTATCTCCCAACCAGGCCAGGGCAATGAGCAGTTCTTC	CASSISQPGQGNEQFF
TRBV5-1	few	.	TRBJ1-1	TGCGCCAGCAGCTTGGAGGCAGGCTTAACTCCTGAAGCTTTCTTT	CASSLEAGLTPEAFF
TRBV5-6	.	.	TRBJ2-5	TGTGCCAGCAGCTTGGACACAAATCAAGAGACCCAGTACTTC	CASSLDTNQETQYF
TRBV20-1	few	TRBD2	TRBJ2-1	TGCAGTGCTAGGGGCAGGGAGGGCCCCTACAATGAGCAGTTCTTC	CSARGREGPYNEQFF
TRBV5-1	few	.	TRBJ2-7	TGCGCCAGCAGCTTGGAAAGAGAGCAGTACTTC	CASSLEREQYF
TRBV6-6	once	TRBD1	TRBJ1-4	TGTGCCAGCAGTTACCCTCCCCCCCGGGACAGGGGACCCTTCGAGGAAAAACTGTTTTTT	CASSYPPPRDRGPFEEKLFF
TRBV3-1	few	TRBD2	TRBJ2-5	TGTGCCAGCAGCCAAGGGACTAGCGGGAGGTTGGGGACCCAGTACTTC	CASSQGTSGRLGTQYF
TRBV5-5	few	.	TRBJ2-2	TGTGCCAGCAGCCGCATTGGCGCTAAGACGAACACCGGGGAGCTGTTTTTT	CASSRIGAKTNTGELFF
TRBV29-1	.	.	TRBJ2-5	TGCAGCGTTGAAGGAATTGGGCCCAATGGGTTCTTC	CSVEGIGPNGFF
TRBV18	few	.	TRBJ2-7	TGTGCCAGCTCACCACCCGGGGACAACGAGCAGTACTTC	CASSPPGDNEQYF
TRBV5-6	many	.	TRBJ2-2	TGTGCCAGCAGCTGGGCCGGCACCGGGGAGCTGTTTTTT	CASSWAGTGELFF
TRBV11-2	many	.	TRBJ2-1	TGTGCCAGCAGCCCCGAACTTCTAGCTAATGAGCAGTTCTTC	CASSPELLANEQFF
TRBV30	.	.	TRBJ2-7	TGTGCCTGGAAGATGGAGGGACCCTACGAGCAGTACTTC	CAWKMEGPYEQYF
TRBV29-1	few	.	TRBJ2-1	TGCAGCGTCCCCACAGGGAGGGGGAAGTTCTTC	CSVPTGRGKFF
TRBV15	few	.	TRBJ2-5	TGTGCCACCAGCAGAGATTTAGGTGAAGAGACCCAGTACTTC	CATSRDLGEETQYF
TRBV5-1	few	TRBD1	TRBJ1-2	TGCGCCAGCAGCTCGGTGCCGGGACAGGGACGGGAGGACTATGGCTACACCTTC	CASSSVPGQGREDYGYTF
TRBV6-6	.	.	TRBJ2-2	TGTGCCAGCAGCCCACGTATGTCGGTCACCGGGGAGCTGTTTTTT	CASSPRMSVTGELFF
TRBV7-9	few	TRBD1	TRBJ2-7	TGTGCCAGCAGCTACGGGACAGAGGGTCTGTGGGACGAGCAGTACTTC	CASSYGTEGLWDEQYF
TRBV12-3/TRBV12-4	few	.	TRBJ2-5	TGTGCCAGCAGCCTCGGCGGTGGGGCGACCCAGTACTTC	CASSLGGGATQYF
TRBV10-3	.	TRBD1	TRBJ1-3	TGTGCCATCAGGAACAGGGGGGACACCATATATTTT	CAIRNRGDTIYF
TRBV5-1	many	.	TRBJ2-1	TGCGCCAGCAAAAATAGCCTGGGGTACAATGAGCAGTTCTTC	CASKNSLGYNEQFF
TRBV15	few	.	TRBJ2-1	TGTGCCACCAGCAGACGAGGTGGGGGAGATGAGCAGTTCTTC	CATSRRGGGDEQFF
TRBV18	.	TRBD1	TRBJ1-1	TGTGCCAGCTCGTTACAGGGGCGAGGGAACACTGAAGCTTTCTTT	CASSLQGRGNTEAFF